Presented here are 32 T cell receptor beta chains from one specimen sequenced in a study of shared clonotypes between healthy human individuals. Assay: immunoSEQ multiplex PCR; the TCRdb copy retains only in-frame clones and omits some. The sample gives about 2,200,000 clones, 85% to 95% of which show up once; 1.5% to 2% is in the top ten. Naivety among CD8 cells was defined by CD45RO negativity and positive CCR7 selection, thereby excluding terminally differentiated effector memory CD45RA+ cells. Sequences were obtained from naive CD8+ T cells from PBMCs. These receptor sequences come from a man between 18 and 29 years old in good health. Some clones in this sample may be carry-over from other donors' samples.

This chain links TRBV6-1 with TRBJ2-7; D possibly corresponds to TRBD2 (5 bases). Germline V lookup: CDR1 MNHNS, CDR2 SASEGT. The CDR3 totals 15 residues. Trimming took 4 bases from V and 0 from J, leaving 13 bases between them. For the CDR3, the DNA is TGTGCCAGCAGTGGGGGAGTGCTCAGCTCCTACGAGCAGTACTTC. Encoded protein: CASSGGVLSSYEQYF.

The chain combines TRBV7-8 with TRBJ2-7, with 9 bases that match TRBD1. The V and J ends lost 5 bases and 6 bases, in that order; junction bases with no gene match: 11. CDR3 length: 15 amino acids. Germline V lookup: CDR1 SGHVS, CDR2 FQNEAQ. The CDR3 here is CASSVGLGQGTEQYF. The CDR3 DNA sequence: TGTGCCAGCAGCGTGGGGTTGGGACAGGGAACCGAGCAGTACTTC.

The gene calls are TRBV7-9 and TRBJ2-3, with 9 bases matching TRBD1. The CDR3 is made up of 15 amino acids. J lost 1 base, V lost 5 bases, and 4 bases had no gene match. The germline V gene encodes CDR1 SEHNR and CDR2 FQNEAQ (reference sequence). CDR3 in amino acids: CASSARDRGTDTQYF. The CDR3 nucleotides read TGTGCCAGCAGCGCCAGGGACAGGGGCACAGATACGCAGTATTTT. Full variable domain (outside the CDR3, taken from reference TRBV7-9 and TRBJ2-3): DTGVSQNPRHKITKRGQNVTFRCDPISEHNRLYWYRQTLGQGPEFLTYFQNEAQLEKSRLLSDRFSAERPKGSFSTLEIQRTEQGDSAMYLCASSARDRGTDTQYFGPGTRLTVL.

The chain uses TRBV2 and TRBJ1-4, with D uncertain. Trimming pared 7 bases from V and 2 bases from J, leaving 11 bases between. The length of the CDR3 is 14 residues. Germline V gene data show CDR1 as SNHLY and CDR2 as FYNNEI. CDR3 amino acids: CASMPHGTNEKLFF. The CDR3 DNA is TGTGCCAGCATGCCCCATGGGACTAATGAAAAACTGTTTTTT.

Points on this clone: The same CDR3 is also encoded by other DNA sequences in this sample. V is TRBV5-6 and J is TRBJ1-2; 7 nucleotides align to TRBD1. The V and J ends lost 5 bases and 8 bases, in that order; junction bases with no gene match: 12. This CDR3 has 14 residues. Germline V lookup: CDR1 SGHDT, CDR2 YYEEEE. CDR3 nucleotides: TGTGCCAGCAGTTGGGAGACAGGGACCTACGGCTACACCTTC. The encoded protein is CASSWETGTYGYTF.

This clone was counted between two and nine times. The chain joins TRBV30 to TRBJ1-1; D not certain. The germline V and J ends were trimmed by 2 bases and 7 bases, with 8 bases remaining between them. This CDR3 is built from 11 residues. CDR1 is GTSNPN and CDR2 is SVGIG in the germline V gene (reference sequence). The CDR3 reads CAWSLGLEAFF. The CDR3, as DNA: TGTGCCTGGAGTCTTGGCCTTGAAGCTTTCTTT.

The chain carries TRBV7-8 and TRBJ2-7; TRBD1 is a possible D gene (5 bases). The CDR3 consists of 12 residues. V lost 3 bases and J 7 bases, leaving 10 bases between the germline ends. CDR1 and CDR2 (germline): SGHVS, FQNEAQ. CDR3 sequence (DNA): TGTGCCAGCAGCTTTGGCAGGGAAGAGCAGTACTTC. It specifies CASSFGREEQYF.

The rearrangement links TRBV10-2 to TRBJ2-7, with 7 bases lining up with TRBD1. V lost 7 bases to trimming and J lost 3 bases; unmatched junction nucleotides: 9. Germline V gives CDR1 WSHSY, CDR2 SAAADI. This CDR3 contains 14 residues. CDR3 region: CASTQRGQGYEQYF. The CDR3 nucleotides read TGCGCCAGCACTCAGAGGGGGCAGGGCTACGAGCAGTACTTC.

This chain joins TRBV27 and TRBJ2-2, with D perhaps matching TRBD1 (5 bases). The ends were cut back, 8 bases at V and 7 bases at J, with 17 bases in the middle. The CDR3 contains 14 residues. Germline V gene sequence: CDR1 MNHEY, CDR2 SMNVEV (reference sequence). The CDR3 reads CASAEIGVSGELFF. CDR3 nucleotide sequence: TGTGCCAGCGCAGAGATAGGGGTGAGCGGGGAGCTGTTTTTT.

This rearrangement joins TRBV6-6 to TRBJ1-2; D gene ambiguous. V was pared by 2 bases and J by 4 bases, with 11 bases between. The CDR3 spans 14 residues. CDR1 is MNHNY and CDR2 is SVGAGI in the germline V gene (reference sequence). In DNA, the CDR3 is TGTGCCAGCAGTTACGTGGGGATCGGCTATGGCTACACCTTC. Encoded protein: CASSYVGIGYGYTF.

The V call is TRBV14, the J call TRBJ1-2; possibly TRBD1 for D (6 bases). CDR1 SGHDN and CDR2 FVKESK come from the germline V gene. Trimming removed 1 base from V and 6 bases from J, with 21 bases in between. This CDR3 is 17 amino acids long. CDR3 in DNA: TGTGCCAGCAGCCAAGGCCTTTCCGCGGCGGGGGGCCATGGCTACACCTTC. Protein sequence: CASSQGLSAAGGHGYTF.

This clone was observed a handful of times. This specimen includes other DNA sequences encoding the same CDR3. CDR3 coding DNA: TGTGCCAGCAGTTTTTTTGGGAACACTGAAGCTTTCTTT. It specifies CASSFFGNTEAFF. V is TRBV27 and J is TRBJ1-1, with D unclear. CDR1 and CDR2 from the germline V gene are MNHEY and SMNVEV (reference sequence). V lost 3 bases to trimming and J lost 1 base, with 6 bases between them. This CDR3 has 13 amino acids.

The genes are TRBV28 and TRBJ2-5; 7 bases are a match to TRBD1. V shed 8 bases, J shed 3 bases, and the junction held 12 bases outside the gene matches. Germline V gene sequence: CDR1 MDHEN, CDR2 SYDVKM. The CDR3 totals 15 residues. The CDR3: CASLLNAGTEETQYF. The CDR3 nucleotides read TGTGCCAGCCTCCTCAATGCCGGGACAGAAGAGACCCAGTACTTC.

On this clone: Other DNA variants within this sample encode the same CDR3. The chain recombines TRBV19 with TRBJ2-7; the match to TRBD1 covers 8 bases. Germline V gene sequence: CDR1 LNHDA, CDR2 SQIVND (reference sequence). V shed 1 base and J 4 bases; nucleotides not matched to a gene: 0. CDR3 size: 13 residues. This CDR3 is CASSIGTGYEQYF. The DNA for the CDR3 is TGTGCCAGTAGTATAGGGACAGGGTACGAGCAGTACTTC.

J is TRBJ1-4 and V is TRBV28; the match to TRBD1 covers 11 bases. The CDR3 has 14 residues. CDR1 is MDHEN and CDR2 is SYDVKM in the germline V gene. Trimming took 6 bases from V and 12 from J; bases not matched to a gene: 9. In DNA form, the CDR3 reads TGTGCCAGCAGCGGGACAGGGGGGCCGGCGGAACTGTTTTTT. This gives the protein CASSGTGGPAELFF.

Points on this clone: At the DNA level, this CDR3 is encoded by other sequences in the same sample as well. The chain couples TRBV28 to TRBJ2-7; 8 bases match TRBD1. The germline gives CDR1 MDHEN, CDR2 SYDVKM. This CDR3 has 14 residues. With V trimmed by 6 bases and J by 3 bases, 7 bases remained unmatched. CDR3 sequence: CASSPRTGSYEQYF. In DNA, the CDR3 is TGTGCCAGCAGCCCTAGGACAGGGAGCTACGAGCAGTACTTC.

The chain carries TRBV11-3 and TRBJ2-7; 9 positions match TRBD1. V shed 5 bases and J 4 bases; nucleotides not matched to a gene: 6. The CDR3 has 14 residues. Germline V CDR1 and CDR2: SGHNT, YENEEA. The CDR3 DNA is TGTGCCAGCAGCCACCGGGACAGGGAGTACGAGCAGTACTTC. Amino acids: CASSHRDREYEQYF. Full variable domain (outside the CDR3, taken from reference TRBV11-3 and TRBJ2-7): EAGVVQSPRYKIIEKKQPVAFWCNPISGHNTLYWYLQNLGQGPELLIRYENEEAVDDSQLPKDRFSAERLKGVDSTLKIQPAELGDSAVYLCASSHRDREYEQYFGPGTRLTVT.

This chain connects TRBV5-6 to TRBJ2-1; 7 bases map to TRBD2. The length of the CDR3 is 15 residues. Germline CDR1 SGHDT, CDR2 YYEEEE. Unmatched junction bases numbered 9, after V lost 5 bases and J lost 4 bases. The CDR3 sequence: CASSLGGGRYNEQFF. The DNA for the CDR3 is TGTGCCAGCAGTCTCGGGGGAGGGAGATACAATGAGCAGTTCTTC.

The chain combines TRBV27 with TRBJ2-3, with 9 positions matching TRBD2. Germline V gene lookup returns CDR1 MNHEY and CDR2 SMNVEV (reference sequence). This CDR3 is built from 16 residues. V was clipped by 5 bases and J by 4 bases; unmatched bases: 10. This CDR3 reads CASSPRVAGVPDTQYF. CDR3 coding DNA: TGTGCCAGCAGTCCCCGGGTAGCGGGAGTTCCAGATACGCAGTATTTT.

This chain links TRBV2 with TRBJ2-7, with 10 bases lining up with TRBD1. From germline, CDR1 is SNHLY and CDR2 FYNNEI. This CDR3 is 13 amino acids long. Germline trimming cut 6 bases from V and 5 bases from J; bases unmatched to any gene: 4. CDR3 region: CASRGTGENEQYF. The CDR3 DNA reads TGTGCCAGCAGGGGGACAGGGGAGAACGAGCAGTACTTC.

V is TRBV19 and J is TRBJ2-7; 11 positions agree with TRBD1. V trimming: 5 bases; J trimming: 4 bases; junction bases outside the gene matches: 7. Per germline, CDR1 LNHDA and CDR2 SQIVND (reference sequence). The CDR3 consists of 15 residues. CDR3 protein: CASSYGQGARYEQYF. The CDR3 DNA sequence: TGTGCCAGTAGTTACGGACAGGGGGCGCGGTACGAGCAGTACTTC.

This chain uses TRBV7-9 with TRBJ2-5; D gene ambiguous. V was pared by 5 bases and J by 3 bases, with 22 bases between. From germline, CDR1 is SEHNR and CDR2 FQNEAQ (reference sequence). The CDR3 has 17 residues. The CDR3: CASSLGAGWGIEETQYF. As DNA, the CDR3 is TGTGCCAGCAGCCTGGGCGCCGGCTGGGGAATAGAAGAGACCCAGTACTTC.

The chain links TRBV7-9 to TRBJ2-1; D may correspond to TRBD1 or TRBD2 (5 bases each). Trimming stripped 5 bases from V and 3 bases from J, with 14 bases between. The germline CDR1 and CDR2 sequences are SEHNR and FQNEAQ (reference sequence). The CDR3 runs to 15 residues. CDR3 nucleotide sequence: TGTGCCAGCAGCACAAGGGGAGTTGGCTACAATGAGCAGTTCTTC. Protein: CASSTRGVGYNEQFF.

This chain links TRBV4-1 with TRBJ2-1; tentatively, D is TRBD2 (5 bases). Trimming removed 2 bases at V and 4 bases at J, with 15 bases between. The CDR3 is 16 residues long. Germline CDR1 is MGHRA and CDR2 is YSYEKL. The CDR3 sequence: CASSQKERERYNEQFF. In DNA, the CDR3 is TGCGCCAGCAGCCAAAAGGAGAGGGAGAGATACAATGAGCAGTTCTTC.

The V call is TRBV27, the J call TRBJ2-7; D unresolved. V lost 2 bases and J lost 4, with 12 bases in between. The CDR3 sequence is 14 residues long. CDR1 is MNHEY, CDR2 SMNVEV, per germline (reference sequence). The CDR3 here is CASSLGYSGYEQYF. The CDR3 DNA follows: TGTGCCAGCAGTTTAGGTTACTCCGGTTACGAGCAGTACTTC.

The rearrangement joins TRBV6-7 to TRBJ2-3; D is undetermined. TRBV6-7 is known as an ORF, though its function is uncertain. Deletions cut 4 bases from V and 8 bases from J, with 7 bases between. The CDR3 spans 11 residues. This CDR3 reads CASSSGGTQYF. DNA of the CDR3: TGTGCCAGCAGTTCCGGTGGTACGCAGTATTTT.

J is TRBJ2-5 and V is TRBV9, with D possibly matching TRBD1 (5 bases). CDR3 length equals 12 residues. Trimming left V 6 bases short and J 3 bases short, with 9 bases between. CDR1 is SGDLS and CDR2 is YYNGEE in the germline V gene. CDR3 loop: CASIVREETQYF. CDR3 nucleotide sequence: TGTGCCAGCATCGTCAGGGAAGAGACCCAGTACTTC.

J is TRBJ1-5 and V is TRBV28; D possibly corresponds to TRBD1 (6 bases). Trimming stripped 1 base from V and 0 bases from J, with 10 bases between. Germline V gene lookup returns CDR1 MDHEN and CDR2 SYDVKM. The CDR3 runs 16 residues. DNA of the CDR3: TGTGCCAGCAGTTTATACCAGGACAGTAGCAATCAGCCCCAGCATTTT. This codes for CASSLYQDSSNQPQHF.

The gene calls are TRBV19 and TRBJ1-2; 9 positions agree with TRBD1. Germline V gene data show CDR1 as LNHDA and CDR2 as SQIVND (reference sequence). The length of the CDR3 is 14 residues. J gave up 1 base and V 10 bases, and 7 bases lay outside the gene matches. The CDR3 reads CAISDRGVNYGYTF. DNA of the CDR3: TGTGCCATCTCGGACAGGGGAGTTAACTATGGCTACACCTTC.

The chain links TRBV7-7 to TRBJ2-5, with D perhaps matching TRBD1 (6 bases). The CDR3 sequence is 13 residues long. Germline-derived CDR1 and CDR2 are SSHAT and FNYEAQ (reference sequence). Trimming pared 5 bases from V and 4 bases from J, leaving 11 bases between. For the CDR3, the DNA is TGTGCCAGCAGCCGCATCAGGGGAGAGACCCAGTACTTC. Its translation: CASSRIRGETQYF.

The chain couples TRBV2 to TRBJ2-1; 10 nucleotides match TRBD2. Germline assignment: CDR1 SNHLY and CDR2 FYNNEI. The CDR3 runs to 15 residues. The junction had 7 bases not matched to a gene; V was cut back by 3 bases and J by 8 bases. This CDR3 is CASSEASGSFYEQFF. CDR3 bases: TGTGCCAGCAGTGAGGCTAGCGGGAGTTTCTATGAGCAGTTCTTC.

In its sample, this clone was seen a few times. The chain joins TRBV25-1 to TRBJ1-1; 8 bases are shared with TRBD1. Germline loops: CDR1 MGHDK, CDR2 SYGVNS. V lost 7 bases and J lost 7; bases outside the gene matches: 2. CDR3 size: 11 residues. As DNA, the CDR3 is TGTGCCAGCACAGGGGGCCTTGAAGCTTTCTTT. This codes for CASTGGLEAFF.